Shown below are 3 T cell receptor beta chains from a single sample sequenced in a study of T cells in Graves' hyperthyroidism and ophthalmopathy. TCR beta CDR3 regions were amplified from RNA. The HTBI primer set was used in a first-round RT-PCR of the TCR CDR3. Using its own MiXCR run on the multiplex PCR reads, TCRdb lists one record per CDR3 protein. The table includes about 640,000 distinct CDR3 sequences, more than 20% detected once. Sequencing was done on a sample of blood. Receptors were obtained from a young man with Graves' ophthalmopathy.

This clonotype has a count of ten or more. J is TRBJ1-5 and V is TRBV11-1; D possibly corresponds to TRBD1 (6 bases). The V and J ends lost 0 bases and 7 bases respectively, with 19 bases between them. CDR1 is SGHAT and CDR2 is FQDESV in the germline V gene (reference sequence). This CDR3 spans 17 amino acids. The CDR3 coding sequence is TGTGCCAGCAGCTTAGCCCCCCCTCAGGGGTGGTGCCAGCCCCAGCATTTT. Its translation: CASSLAPPQGWCQPQHF. Full variable domain (remainder filled in from reference TRBV11-1 and TRBJ1-5): EAEVAQSPRYKITEKSQAVAFWCDPISGHATLYWYRQILGQGPELLVQFQDESVVDDSQLPKDRFSAERLKGVDSTLKIQPAELGDSAMYLCASSLAPPQGWCQPQHFGDGTRLSIL.

Many counts were recorded for this clonotype. This sequence joins TRBV11-2 and TRBJ2-7; D is unresolved. Trimming left V 1 base short and J 1 base short, with 11 bases between. Germline V gene data show CDR1 as SGHAT and CDR2 as FQNNGV. CDR3 length equals 15 residues. The CDR3 reads CASSLVYDLSYEQYF. The CDR3, as DNA: TGTGCCAGCAGCTTAGTATACGACCTATCCTACGAGCAGTACTTC.

The CDR3, as DNA: TGTGCCAGCAGTTTAAGTGGGGGGAAAAGAGACCAAGAGACCCAGTACTTC. Translated: CASSLSGGKRDQETQYF. This chain links TRBV28 with TRBJ2-5; D may be TRBD2 (6 bases). Trimming pared 2 bases from V and 0 bases from J, leaving 16 bases between. Looked up from germline, CDR1 is MDHEN and CDR2 is SYDVKM. This CDR3 comprises 17 residues. Based on the CDR3 plus reference TRBV28 and TRBJ2-5, the full variable domain is DVKVTQSSRYLVKRTGEKVFLECVQDMDHENMFWYRQDPGLGLRLIYFSYDVKMKEKGDIPEGYSVSREKKERFSLILESASTNQTSMYLCASSLSGGKRDQETQYFGPGTRLLVL.